A single T cell receptor (beta chain) is shown here with its context. Its specificity is not known. CDR3 length equals 15 residues. Trimming left V 2 bases short and J 5 bases short, with 10 bases between. The V gene's germline CDR1 is SGHVS and CDR2 FQNEAQ. The data were taken from a study of cytomegalovirus exposure and HLA in healthy donors. Points from the study as a whole: Segments of the TCR beta V type were, in most cases, productive about 87% or about 30% of the time in an earlier analysis.

PCR was performed using 60 Vbeta and 13 Jbeta primers. Measured with immunoSEQ multiplex PCR; TCRdb has only the in-frame clones, and not every one. The sample consists of about 170,000 clones, about four fifths of them appearing once. The TCR originated in a man younger than 35 in good health and CMV-seronegative. The sequencing input was PBMCs. The rearrangement uses TRBV7-8 and TRBJ1-6; a weak D match, TRBD1 (6 bases). CDR3 bases: TGTGCCAGCAGCTTAAGGACAGACCATAATTCACCCCTCCACTTT. Protein sequence: CASSLRTDHNSPLHF.